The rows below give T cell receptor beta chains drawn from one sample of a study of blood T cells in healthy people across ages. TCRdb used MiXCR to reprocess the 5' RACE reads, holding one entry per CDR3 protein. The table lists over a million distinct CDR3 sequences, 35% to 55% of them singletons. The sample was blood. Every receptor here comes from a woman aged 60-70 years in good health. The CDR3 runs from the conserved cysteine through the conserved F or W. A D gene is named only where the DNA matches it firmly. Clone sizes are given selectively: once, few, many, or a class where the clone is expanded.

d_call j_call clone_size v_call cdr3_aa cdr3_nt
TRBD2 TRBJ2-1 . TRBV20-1 CSASIGRDYNEQFF TGCAGTGCTAGTATCGGGAGGGACTACAATGAGCAGTTCTTC
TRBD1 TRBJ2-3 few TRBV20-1 CSASRHRGRGRVFTADTQYF TGCAGTGCTAGTCGGCACAGGGGGAGAGGAAGGGTTTTTACCGCAGATACGCAGTATTTT
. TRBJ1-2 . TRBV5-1 CASSCSRGVVYGYTF TGCGCCAGCAGCTGCTCTCGGGGTGTCGTCTATGGCTACACCTTC
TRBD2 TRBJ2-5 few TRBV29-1 CSDSTSGQETQYF TGCAGCGATTCGACTAGCGGCCAAGAGACCCAGTACTTC
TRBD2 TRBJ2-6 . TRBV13 CASSLGAGGAGADVLTF TGTGCCAGCAGCTTAGGCGCGGGGGGAGCTGGGGCCGACGTCCTGACTTTC
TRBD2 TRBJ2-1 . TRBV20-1 CSASLLAGRNEQFF TGCAGTGCTAGCCTCCTAGCGGGACGCAATGAGCAGTTCTTC
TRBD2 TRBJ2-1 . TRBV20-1 CSAQTSGRAENEQFF TGCAGTGCACAAACTAGCGGGAGGGCCGAGAATGAGCAGTTCTTC
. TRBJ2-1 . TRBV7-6 CASSLVFDNEQFF TGTGCCAGCAGCTTAGTATTCGACAATGAGCAGTTCTTC
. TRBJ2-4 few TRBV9 CASSVAEIPAGIQYF TGTGCCAGCAGCGTAGCAGAGATACCGGCGGGCATTCAGTACTTC
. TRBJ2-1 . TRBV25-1 CASSVGQHSYNEQFF TGTGCCAGCAGTGTGGGGCAGCACTCCTACAATGAGCAGTTCTTC
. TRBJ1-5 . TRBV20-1 CSARGEGGGQPQHF TGCAGTGCTAGAGGTGAGGGCGGAGGTCAGCCCCAGCATTTT
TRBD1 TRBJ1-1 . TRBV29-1 CSVASAAGGIGGAFF TGCAGCGTCGCCTCAGCGGCAGGGGGCATTGGGGGCGCTTTCTTT
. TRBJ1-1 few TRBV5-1 CASSLERADTEAFF TGCGCCAGCAGCTTGGAGCGTGCGGACACTGAAGCTTTCTTT
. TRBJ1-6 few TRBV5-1 CASSLDPPFKALHF TGCGCCAGCAGCTTGGATCCCCCTTTTAAAGCCCTCCACTTT
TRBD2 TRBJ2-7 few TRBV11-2 CASSSPTSGSPYEQYF TGTGCCAGCAGCTCGCCGACTAGCGGGAGCCCCTACGAGCAGTACTTC
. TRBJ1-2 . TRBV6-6 CASRETAGSPNYGYTF TGTGCCAGCAGGGAAACCGCAGGGTCCCCAAACTATGGCTACACCTTC
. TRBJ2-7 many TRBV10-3 CAISEREVPVEQYF TGTGCCATCAGTGAGAGAGAGGTTCCAGTCGAGCAGTACTTC
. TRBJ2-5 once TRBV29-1 CSARSGQTPGETQYF TGCAGCGCCCGGAGTGGACAGACCCCAGGGGAGACCCAGTACTTC
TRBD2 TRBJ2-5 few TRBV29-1 CSVDIGGLASETQYF TGCAGCGTTGATATCGGGGGGTTAGCTTCGGAGACCCAGTACTTC
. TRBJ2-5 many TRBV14 CASSQALAPGETQYF TGTGCCAGCAGCCAAGCCCTAGCCCCGGGCGAGACCCAGTACTTC
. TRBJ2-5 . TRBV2 CASSRGQRGETQYF TGTGCCAGCAGTCGCGGACAGAGGGGGGAGACCCAGTACTTC
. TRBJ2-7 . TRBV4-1 CASSVLENYEQYF TGCGCCAGCAGCGTGCTAGAGAATTACGAGCAGTACTTC
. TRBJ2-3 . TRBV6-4 CASSRGSLTTDTQYF TGTGCCAGCAGTCGAGGTTCACTTACCACAGATACGCAGTATTTT
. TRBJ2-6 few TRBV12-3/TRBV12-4 CASKRFSGANVLTF TGTGCCAGCAAGCGTTTCTCTGGGGCCAACGTCCTGACTTTC